This T cell receptor beta chain was captured in a study of blood T cell repertoires in COVID-19. About the study: Collection of acute and convalescent COVID-19 samples took place in the United States, Italy and Spain.

Grouping used clinical history reported by participants in a survey and questionnaire. Donors in Cohort 3 counted as recovered after two negative PCRs, clearance, or symptom resolution. How the authors handled the data: Nucleated cell number was recorded as an estimate derived from reference gene primer amplification. TCRdb keeps only in-frame clones here, not all; method: immunoSEQ multiplex PCR. V and J calls and clone size are as listed in that table; D and trimming were resolved from the DNA. The sample contains approximately 220,000 clones, 88% of which appear only once. This CDR3 has 14 amino acids. Trimming stripped 1 base from V and 8 bases from J, with 12 bases between. Germline V gene data show CDR1 as SGHKS and CDR2 as YYEKEE (reference sequence).

The V gene is TRBV5-5, the J gene TRBJ1-4; D call uncertain. The origin of this receptor is a woman younger than 45 who had recovered from COVID-19. The source material was PBMCs or T cells enriched from blood (not recorded which). CDR3 residues: CASSLSGGREKLFF. The CDR3 coding sequence is TGTGCCAGCAGCTTGTCAGGTGGGAGAGAAAAACTGTTTTTT.